This T cell receptor (beta chain) derives from a study of CD8 T cells in Susac syndrome. The CDR3 sequence is 14 residues long. Germline loops: CDR1 MGHRA, CDR2 YSYEKL. The V and J ends lost 1 base and 5 bases respectively, with 12 bases between them. Reverse transcription of about 0.5 to 1 ug RNA was carried out with random hexamers. TCRdb re-called the immunoSEQ multiplex PCR reads through MiXCR, storing one row per CDR3 protein. The sample holds 170,000 or so distinct CDR3 sequences; roughly 95% are singletons and the top ten take 0.15% to 0.2%. Sequenced material: CD8+ T cells from PBMCs. The TCR originated in a human donor with multiple sclerosis. The chain recombines TRBV4-1 with TRBJ2-7; D call uncertain. The CDR3 nucleotides are TGCGCCAGCAGCCAAGGGACGGCGGCAGACGAGCAGTACTTC. The encoded protein is CASSQGTAADEQYF.